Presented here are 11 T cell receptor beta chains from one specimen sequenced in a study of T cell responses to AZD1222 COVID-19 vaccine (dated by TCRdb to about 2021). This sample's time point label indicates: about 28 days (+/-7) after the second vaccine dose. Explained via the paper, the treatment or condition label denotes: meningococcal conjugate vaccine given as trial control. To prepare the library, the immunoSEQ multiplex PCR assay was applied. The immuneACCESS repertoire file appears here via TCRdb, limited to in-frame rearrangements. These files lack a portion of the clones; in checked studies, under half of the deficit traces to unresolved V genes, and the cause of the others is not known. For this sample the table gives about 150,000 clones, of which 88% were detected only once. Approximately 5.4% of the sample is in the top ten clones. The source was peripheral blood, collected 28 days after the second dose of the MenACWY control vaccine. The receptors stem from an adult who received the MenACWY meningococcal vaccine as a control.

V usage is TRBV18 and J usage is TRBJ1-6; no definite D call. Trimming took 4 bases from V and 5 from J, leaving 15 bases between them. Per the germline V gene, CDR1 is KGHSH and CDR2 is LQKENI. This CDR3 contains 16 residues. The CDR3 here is CASSLTIGQDNSPLHF. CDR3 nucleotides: TGTGCCAGCTCACTCACTATTGGCCAGGATAATTCACCCCTCCACTTT.

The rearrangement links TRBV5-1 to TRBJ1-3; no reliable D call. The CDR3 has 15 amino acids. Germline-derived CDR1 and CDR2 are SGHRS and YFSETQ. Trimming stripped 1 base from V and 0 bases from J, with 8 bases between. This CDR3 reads CASSLSGDSGNTIYF. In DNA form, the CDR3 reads TGCGCCAGCAGCTTGAGCGGGGACTCTGGAAACACCATATATTTT.

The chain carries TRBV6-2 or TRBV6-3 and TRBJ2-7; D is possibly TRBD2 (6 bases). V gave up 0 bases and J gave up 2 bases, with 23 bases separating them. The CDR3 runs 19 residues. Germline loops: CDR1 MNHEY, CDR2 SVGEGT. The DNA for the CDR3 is TGTGCCAGCAGTTACTCCCCCGGTGGTAGCGGAGCCTCGACCTACGAGCAGTACTTC. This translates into CASSYSPGGSGASTYEQYF.

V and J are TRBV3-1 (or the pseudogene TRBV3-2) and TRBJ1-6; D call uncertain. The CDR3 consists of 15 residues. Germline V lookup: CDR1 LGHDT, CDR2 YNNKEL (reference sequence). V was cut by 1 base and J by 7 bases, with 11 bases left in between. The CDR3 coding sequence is TGTGCCAGCAGCCAAGTTATCGCGGGGAATTCACCCCTCCACTTT. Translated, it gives CASSQVIAGNSPLHF.

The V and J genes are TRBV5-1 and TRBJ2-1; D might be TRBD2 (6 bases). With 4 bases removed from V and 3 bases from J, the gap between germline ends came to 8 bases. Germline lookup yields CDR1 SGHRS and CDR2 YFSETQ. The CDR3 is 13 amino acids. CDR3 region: CASSGGFYNEQFF. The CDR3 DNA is TGCGCCAGCAGCGGGGGGTTCTACAATGAGCAGTTCTTC. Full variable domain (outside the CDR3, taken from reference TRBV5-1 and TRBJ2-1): KAGVTQTPRYLIKTRGQQVTLSCSPISGHRSVSWYQQTPGQGLQFLFEYFSETQRNKGNFPGRFSGRQFSNSRSEMNVSTLELGDSALYLCASSGGFYNEQFFGPGTRLTVL.

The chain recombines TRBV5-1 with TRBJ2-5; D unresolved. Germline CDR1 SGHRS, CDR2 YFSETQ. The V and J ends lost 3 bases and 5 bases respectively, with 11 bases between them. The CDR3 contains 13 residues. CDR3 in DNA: TGCGCCAGCAGCTCCCAGCCCCGGGAGACCCAGTACTTC. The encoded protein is CASSSQPRETQYF.

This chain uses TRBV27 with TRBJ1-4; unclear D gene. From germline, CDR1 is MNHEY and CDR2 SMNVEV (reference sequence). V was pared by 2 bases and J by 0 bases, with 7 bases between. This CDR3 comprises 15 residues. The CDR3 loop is CASSLGRATNEKLFF. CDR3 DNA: TGTGCCAGCAGTTTAGGGAGAGCAACTAATGAAAAACTGTTTTTT.

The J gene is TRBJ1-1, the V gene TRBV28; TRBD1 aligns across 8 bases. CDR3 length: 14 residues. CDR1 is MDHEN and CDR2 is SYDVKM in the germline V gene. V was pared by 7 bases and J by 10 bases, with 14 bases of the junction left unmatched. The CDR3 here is CASTQLRDRRRAFF. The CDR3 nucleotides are TGTGCCAGCACACAACTCCGGGACAGGCGTCGAGCTTTCTTT.

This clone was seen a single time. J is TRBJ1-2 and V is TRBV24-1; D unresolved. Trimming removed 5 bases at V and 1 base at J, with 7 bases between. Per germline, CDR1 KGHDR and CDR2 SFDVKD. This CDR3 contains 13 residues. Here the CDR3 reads CATSAFLNYGYTF. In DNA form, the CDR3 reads TGTGCCACCAGTGCGTTCCTTAACTATGGCTACACCTTC.

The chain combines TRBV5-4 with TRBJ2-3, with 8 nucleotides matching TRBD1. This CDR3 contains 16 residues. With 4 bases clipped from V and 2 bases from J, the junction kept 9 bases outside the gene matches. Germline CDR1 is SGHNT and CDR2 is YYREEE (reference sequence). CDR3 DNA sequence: TGTGCCAGCAGCCGTGGGACAGGAGACGTCACAGATACGCAGTATTTT. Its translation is CASSRGTGDVTDTQYF.

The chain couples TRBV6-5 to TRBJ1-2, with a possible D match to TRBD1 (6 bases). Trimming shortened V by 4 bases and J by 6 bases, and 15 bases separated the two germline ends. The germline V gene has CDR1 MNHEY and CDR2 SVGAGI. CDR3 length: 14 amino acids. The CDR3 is CASSFTGGANGYTF. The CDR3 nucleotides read TGTGCCAGCAGTTTCACGGGGGGCGCAAATGGCTACACCTTC.